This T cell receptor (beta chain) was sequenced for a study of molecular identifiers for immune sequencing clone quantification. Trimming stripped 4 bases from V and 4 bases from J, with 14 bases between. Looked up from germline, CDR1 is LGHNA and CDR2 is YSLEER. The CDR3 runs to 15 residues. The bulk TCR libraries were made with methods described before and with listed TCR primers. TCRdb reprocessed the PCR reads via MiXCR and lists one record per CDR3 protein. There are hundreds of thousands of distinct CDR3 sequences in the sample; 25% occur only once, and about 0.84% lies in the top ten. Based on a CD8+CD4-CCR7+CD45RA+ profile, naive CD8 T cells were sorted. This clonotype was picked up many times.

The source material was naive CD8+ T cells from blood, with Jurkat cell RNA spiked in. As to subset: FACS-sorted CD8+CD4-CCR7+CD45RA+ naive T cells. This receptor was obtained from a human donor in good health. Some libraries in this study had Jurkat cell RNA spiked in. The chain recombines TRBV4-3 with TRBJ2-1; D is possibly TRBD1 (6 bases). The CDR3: CASSLDRSLYNEQFF. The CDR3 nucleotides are TGCGCCAGCAGCCTCGACAGGAGCCTTTACAATGAGCAGTTCTTC.